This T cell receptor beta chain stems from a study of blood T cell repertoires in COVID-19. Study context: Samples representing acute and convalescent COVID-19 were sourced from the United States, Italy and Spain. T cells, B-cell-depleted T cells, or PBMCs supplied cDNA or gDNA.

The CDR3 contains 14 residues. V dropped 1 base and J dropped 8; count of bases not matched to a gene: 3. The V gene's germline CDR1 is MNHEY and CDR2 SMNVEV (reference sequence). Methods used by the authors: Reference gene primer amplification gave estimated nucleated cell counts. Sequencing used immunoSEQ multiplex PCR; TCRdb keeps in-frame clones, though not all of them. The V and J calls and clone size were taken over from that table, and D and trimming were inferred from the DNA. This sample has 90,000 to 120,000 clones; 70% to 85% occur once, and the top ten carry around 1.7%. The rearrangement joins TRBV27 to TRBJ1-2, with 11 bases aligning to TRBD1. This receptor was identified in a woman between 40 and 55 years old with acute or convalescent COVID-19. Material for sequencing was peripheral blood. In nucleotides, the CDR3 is TGTGCCAGCAGTTTATTAGGGACAGGGGGGGGCTACACCTTC. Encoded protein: CASSLLGTGGGYTF.